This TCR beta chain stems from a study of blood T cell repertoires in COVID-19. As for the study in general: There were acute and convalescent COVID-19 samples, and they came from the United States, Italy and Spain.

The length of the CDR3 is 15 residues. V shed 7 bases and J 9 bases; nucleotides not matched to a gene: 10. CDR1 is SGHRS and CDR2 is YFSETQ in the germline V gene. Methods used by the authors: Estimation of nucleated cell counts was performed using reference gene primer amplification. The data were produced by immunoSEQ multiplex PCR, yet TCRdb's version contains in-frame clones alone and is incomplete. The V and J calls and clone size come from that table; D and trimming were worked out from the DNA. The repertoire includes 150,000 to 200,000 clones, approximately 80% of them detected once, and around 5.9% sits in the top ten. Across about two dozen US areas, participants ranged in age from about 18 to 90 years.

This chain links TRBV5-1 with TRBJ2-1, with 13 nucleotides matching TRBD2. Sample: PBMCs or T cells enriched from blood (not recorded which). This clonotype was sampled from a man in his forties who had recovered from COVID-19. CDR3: CASVLLAGGQGEQFF. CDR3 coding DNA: TGCGCCAGCGTTCTACTAGCGGGGGGGCAGGGTGAGCAGTTCTTC. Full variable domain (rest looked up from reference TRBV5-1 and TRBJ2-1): KAGVTQTPRYLIKTRGQQVTLSCSPISGHRSVSWYQQTPGQGLQFLFEYFSETQRNKGNFPGRFSGRQFSNSRSEMNVSTLELGDSALYLCASVLLAGGQGEQFFGPGTRLTVL.